This TCR beta chain was observed in a study of Ad26.COV2.S vaccination and SARS-CoV-2 variants. The wider study: In the COV1001 trial, the donor was in the Ad26.COV2.S arm.

Described treatment: around 19 received Ad26.COV2.S at low or high dose, single or two shots; 5 received placebo; per-sample allocation not given. At day 63 after the first vaccine or placebo injection, samples were drawn. This CDR3 has 14 residues. V gave up 2 bases and J gave up 1 base, with 9 bases separating them. Germline V lookup: CDR1 SGHDT, CDR2 YYEEEE. Clones were sequenced by immunoSEQ multiplex PCR, and TCRdb holds only the in-frame ones, with some missing. The data contain roughly 350,000 clones, 75% to 90% of them seen just once; the ten biggest clones take up about 10%. This sequence joins TRBV5-6 and TRBJ1-1; tentative D call: TRBD1 (5 bases). The TCR originated in a person between 18 and 65 years old who received the Ad26.COV2.S COVID-19 vaccine or a placebo. This sample comprised peripheral blood, obtained in a trial of Ad26.COV2.S vaccine versus placebo. The DNA of the CDR3 is TGTGCCAGCAGCTTCCAGGGCCCGAACACTGAAGCTTTCTTT. Amino acids: CASSFQGPNTEAFF.